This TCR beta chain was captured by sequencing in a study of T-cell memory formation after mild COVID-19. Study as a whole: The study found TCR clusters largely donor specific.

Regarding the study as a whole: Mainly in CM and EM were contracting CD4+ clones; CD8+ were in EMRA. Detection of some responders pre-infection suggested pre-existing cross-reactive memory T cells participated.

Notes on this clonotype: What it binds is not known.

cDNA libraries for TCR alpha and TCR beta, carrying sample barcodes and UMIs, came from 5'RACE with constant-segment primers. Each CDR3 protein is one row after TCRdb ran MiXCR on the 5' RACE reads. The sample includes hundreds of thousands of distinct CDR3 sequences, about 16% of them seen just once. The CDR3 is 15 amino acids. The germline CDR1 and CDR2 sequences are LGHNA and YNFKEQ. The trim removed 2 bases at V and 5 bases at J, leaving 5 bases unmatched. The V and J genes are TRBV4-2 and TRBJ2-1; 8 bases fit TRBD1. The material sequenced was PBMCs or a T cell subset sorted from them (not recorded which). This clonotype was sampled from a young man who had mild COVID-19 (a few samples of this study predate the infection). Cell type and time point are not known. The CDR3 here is CASSQQGTGNNEQFF. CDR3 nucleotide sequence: TGTGCCAGCAGCCAACAGGGGACAGGCAACAATGAGCAGTTCTTC.